Described below is a single T cell receptor beta chain sequence and its context. The antigen remains unidentified. Looked up from germline, CDR1 is ENHRY and CDR2 is SYGVKD. J was trimmed by 7 bases and V by 2 bases; bases with no gene match: 3. The CDR3 covers 15 residues. TCRdb's copy holds only in-frame clones and misses some; the assay was immunoSEQ multiplex PCR. The data show 1,100,000 or so clones, around three quarters seen once. The record originates from a study of shared clonotypes between healthy human individuals. General study findings and limits: Four donors shared around 5% of their naive CD4 clonotypes. Clonotype sharing among donors likely depends on sequencing depth.

The chain links TRBV10-3 to TRBJ2-2, with TRBD1 identical over 11 bases. Sequencing was carried out using memory CD4+ T cells from PBMCs. Subset denoted: CD45RA-negative fraction. The TCR sequence derives from a man aged 18 to 30 in good health. Some clones in this sample may be carry-over from other donors' samples. CDR3 loop: CAISERTGGSGELFF. CDR3 nucleotide sequence: TGTGCCATCAGTGAGAGGACAGGGGGCAGCGGGGAGCTGTTTTTT.